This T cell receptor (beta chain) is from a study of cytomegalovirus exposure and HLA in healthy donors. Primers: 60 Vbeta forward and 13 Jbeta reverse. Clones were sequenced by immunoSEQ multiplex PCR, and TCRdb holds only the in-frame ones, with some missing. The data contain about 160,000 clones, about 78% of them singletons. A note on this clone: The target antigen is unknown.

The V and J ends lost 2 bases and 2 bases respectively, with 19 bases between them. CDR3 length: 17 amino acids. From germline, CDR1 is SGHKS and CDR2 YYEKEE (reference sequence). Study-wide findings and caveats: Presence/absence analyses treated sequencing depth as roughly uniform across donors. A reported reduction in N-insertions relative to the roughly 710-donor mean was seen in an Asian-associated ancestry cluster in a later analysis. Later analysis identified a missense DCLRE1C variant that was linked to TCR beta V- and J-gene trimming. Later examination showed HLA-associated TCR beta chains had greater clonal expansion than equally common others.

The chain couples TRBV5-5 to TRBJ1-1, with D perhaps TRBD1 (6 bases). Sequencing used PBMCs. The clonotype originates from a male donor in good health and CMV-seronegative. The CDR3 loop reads CASSFGAGVGINTEAFF. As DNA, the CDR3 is TGTGCCAGCAGCTTTGGGGCAGGGGTAGGGATTAACACTGAAGCTTTCTTT.